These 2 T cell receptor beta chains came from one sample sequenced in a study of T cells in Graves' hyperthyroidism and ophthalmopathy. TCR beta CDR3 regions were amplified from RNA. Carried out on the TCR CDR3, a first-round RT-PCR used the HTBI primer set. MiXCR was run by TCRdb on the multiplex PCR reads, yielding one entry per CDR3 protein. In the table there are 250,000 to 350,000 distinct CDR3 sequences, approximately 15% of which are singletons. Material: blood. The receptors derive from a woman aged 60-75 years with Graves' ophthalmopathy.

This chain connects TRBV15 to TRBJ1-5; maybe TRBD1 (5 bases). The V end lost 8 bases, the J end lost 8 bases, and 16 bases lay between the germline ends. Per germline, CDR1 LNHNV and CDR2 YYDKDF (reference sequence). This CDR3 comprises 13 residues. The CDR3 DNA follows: TGTGCCACCTCCCCGGGGGGAGCTGAGCCCCAGCATTTT. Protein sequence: CATSPGGAEPQHF. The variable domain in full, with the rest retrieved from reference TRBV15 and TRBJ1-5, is DAMVIQNPRYQVTQFGKPVTLSCSQTLNHNVMYWYQQKSSQAPKLLFHYYDKDFNNEADTPDNFQSRRPNTSFCFLDIRSPGLGDTAMYLCATSPGGAEPQHFGDGTRLSIL.

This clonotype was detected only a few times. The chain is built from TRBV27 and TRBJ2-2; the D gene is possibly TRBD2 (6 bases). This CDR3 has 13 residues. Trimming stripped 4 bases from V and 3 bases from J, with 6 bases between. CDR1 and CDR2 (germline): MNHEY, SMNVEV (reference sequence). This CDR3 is CASSWGDTGELFF. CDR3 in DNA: TGTGCCAGCAGTTGGGGGGACACCGGGGAGCTGTTTTTT.